The rows below give T cell receptor beta chains drawn from one sample of a study of OX40 agonist ivuxolimab in advanced cancers. Some clones are missing from TCRdb's copy, which holds only in-frame ones; the method was immunoSEQ multiplex PCR. Seen here are 100,000 or so clones, roughly 90% observed once, and the top ten hold around 3.4%. Here the sequenced sample was CD4+ or CD8+ T cells sorted from blood, taken in a trial of the OX40 agonist ivuxolimab. These receptors were obtained from an adult with an advanced solid tumor such as melanoma, head and neck, liver or kidney cancer. The CDR3 runs from the conserved cysteine through the conserved F or W.

v_gene	CDR3aa
TRBV6-6	CASSFSSEAFF
TRBV5-1	CASSLGGTNTEAFF
TRBV6-6	CASSYGAGDYGYTF
TRBV14	CASSERQGISTGELFF
TRBV5-6	CASSLVGVNHNEQFF
TRBV30	CAWSAGGSDTQYF
TRBV2	CASSEQTDSFGGYTF
TRBV6-4	CASRRSGTGSTEAFF
TRBV11-2	CASSGEQGSQETQYF
TRBV5-6	CASSSTGFNSPLHF